The clone carrying this T cell receptor beta chain was observed many times. No antigen is known for it. This sample stems from a study of T-cell reconstitution after alpha-beta-depleted transplantation in children. Study conclusions and caveats: Approximately two months post-transplant, alpha-beta T cells reportedly originated from several hundred expanded graft clones. Some patients' high day-60 TCRbeta diversity was traced to surviving recipient T cells and thymic progenitors. Fresh T-cell production supplied most of the T-cell counts and diversity seen one year after transplant.

Preparation of the TCRbeta library was carried out with unique molecular identifiers. TCRdb re-analysed the PCR reads in MiXCR, keeping a single row per CDR3 protein. The sample shows 250,000 to 300,000 distinct CDR3 sequences, roughly 8.2% of them seen only once. The CDR3 loop spans 13 amino acids. CDR1 and CDR2 from the germline V gene are SGHRS and YFSETQ. V was pared by 0 bases and J by 6 bases, with 7 bases between. The source of this sequence is a female patient between 2 and 10 years old who had a stem cell transplant for Fanconi anemia, so the T cells may come from the graft donor. Here the sequenced sample was peripheral blood, taken 360 days after TCRalphabeta/CD19-depleted stem cell transplant. This rearrangement joins TRBV5-1 to TRBJ2-1; D call uncertain. CDR3 nucleotide sequence: TGCGCCAGCAGCTTGGAACCGACCAATGAGCAGTTCTTC. Translated, it gives CASSLEPTNEQFF.